This TCR beta chain was found in a study of T cell responses to AZD1222 COVID-19 vaccine. Sequenced by immunoSEQ multiplex PCR; TCRdb stores in-frame clones only, minus some. The profile shows roughly 200,000 clones, roughly 91% of them singletons. Points on this clone: Its antigen remains unknown.

V dropped 1 base and J dropped 4 bases, with 11 bases sitting between them. The germline gives CDR1 LGHDT, CDR2 YNNKEL (reference sequence). This CDR3 has 15 amino acids. Points from the study as a whole: Spike-specific TCR repertoires showed rising breadth and depth after two AZD1222 doses. Baseline serology detected seropositivity in only five or six AZD1222 recipients. There were mostly white British donors and more females than males, and clonal diversity was possibly underestimated. Nearly half of spike-specific TCRs reportedly target variant regions that are unmutated in the B.1.351 and B.1.1.7 variants.

The sequenced sample was peripheral blood, obtained on day 0 of MenACWY control vaccination. The origin of this receptor is an adult in good health. The V gene is TRBV3-1 (or the pseudogene TRBV3-2), the J gene TRBJ1-5; D uncertain. Here the CDR3 reads CASSQGSGQNQPQHF. The CDR3 coding sequence is TGTGCCAGCAGCCAAGGGTCGGGCCAAAATCAGCCCCAGCATTTT.